This TCR beta chain derives from a study of shared clonotypes between healthy human individuals. Overall study results and limits: A limitation of the genetic and exposure-history diversity represented arose from few donors. Estimated richness values were generally larger in naive subsets than in memory subsets.

For this clone: Its antigen is undetermined.

Trimming removed 4 bases at V and 5 bases at J, with 9 bases between. Germline CDR1 is LNHDA and CDR2 is SQIVND (reference sequence). The CDR3 sequence is 13 residues long. Sorted subsets were amplified in replicate PCRs using 200 ng DNA, about 30,000 T cell genomes. Only in-frame clones appear in the TCRdb table, and some are missing; sequencing was by immunoSEQ multiplex PCR. The sample lists roughly 1 million clones, more than 75% occurring once. The chain uses TRBV19 and TRBJ1-5, with no clear D. The sequence was obtained from a man between 18 and 35 years old in good health. Some clones in this sample may be carry-over from other donors' samples. The specimen sequenced was memory CD4+ T cells from PBMCs. Subset noted: CD45RA-negative fraction. The CDR3 region is CASSSTAHQPQHF. The CDR3 bases are TGTGCCAGTAGTAGTACAGCGCATCAGCCCCAGCATTTT.